This passage covers 20 T cell receptor beta chains from one sample sequenced in a study of cytomegalovirus exposure and HLA in healthy donors. The PCR employed 60 Vbeta primers together with 13 Jbeta primers. TCRdb's copy holds only in-frame clones and misses some; the assay was immunoSEQ multiplex PCR. The data hold 180,000 or so clones, with under 90% observed a single time. Sequencing input: PBMCs. These receptors all stem from a male donor in good health and CMV-seronegative.

This clone showed up just a few times. The chain joins TRBV19 to TRBJ1-1, with D maybe TRBD1 (5 bases). With 3 bases removed from V and 4 bases from J, the gap between germline ends came to 9 bases. The CDR3 is made up of 13 amino acids. Per germline, CDR1 LNHDA and CDR2 SQIVND (reference sequence). The CDR3 sequence: CASSMGGGTEAFF. CDR3 nucleotides: TGTGCCAGTAGTATGGGGGGGGGCACTGAAGCTTTCTTT.

This chain joins TRBV6-5 and TRBJ1-4; perhaps TRBD1 as D (6 bases). This CDR3 region has 13 residues. The V end was cut by 8 bases, the J end by 8 bases, with 15 bases between. Looked up from germline, CDR1 is MNHEY and CDR2 is SVGAGI. Here the CDR3 DNA reads TGTGCCAGCCGCTCCAGGGGCAGGGAAAAACTGTTTTTT. Protein sequence: CASRSRGREKLFF.

V is TRBV10-3 and J is TRBJ1-1; 8 nucleotides align to TRBD1. Losses at the gene ends were 3 bases for V and 11 bases for J; bases not matched to a gene: 5. Germline V gene lookup returns CDR1 ENHRY and CDR2 SYGVKD. This CDR3 has 12 residues. The CDR3 DNA reads as TGTGCCATCAGTGAACCACAGGGGGAGGCTTTCTTT. Translation: CAISEPQGEAFF.

This clone has only one observation. J is TRBJ2-5 and V is TRBV7-3; TRBD1 is a possible D gene (6 bases). The CDR3 has 13 amino acids. Germline CDR1 is SGHTA and CDR2 is FQGTGA. Trimming removed 5 bases from V and 5 bases from J, with 12 bases in between. The CDR3 DNA reads as TGTGCCAGCAGCCCGACAGGAGAGGAGACCCAGTACTTC. Residues: CASSPTGEETQYF. Full variable domain (missing parts from reference TRBV7-3 and TRBJ2-5): GAGVSQTPSNKVTEKGKYVELRCDPISGHTALYWYRQSLGQGPEFLIYFQGTGAADDSGLPNDRFFAVRPEGSVSTLKIQRTERGDSAVYLCASSPTGEETQYFGPGTRLLVL.

CDR3 sequence (DNA): TGTGCCAGCAGCTCCACCGACGGGAGGGCGTACGAGCAGTACTTC. Translation: CASSSTDGRAYEQYF. The rearrangement joins TRBV11-2 to TRBJ2-5; 8 bases are shared with TRBD2. The DNA end is a closer match to TRBJ2-7, so the J assignment may be wrong. The germline gives CDR1 SGHAT, CDR2 FQNNGV. There are 15 residues in the CDR3.

The chain links TRBV10-3 to TRBJ2-5; 11 positions match TRBD2. Germline loops: CDR1 ENHRY, CDR2 SYGVKD. This CDR3 is built from 15 residues. The V segment lost 7 bases and the J segment 7 bases; nucleotides outside the gene matches: 11. The CDR3 bases are TGTGCCATCAAGGGTAGCGGGGGGGGACCCATGACCCAGTACTTC. Translation gives CAIKGSGGGPMTQYF.

The chain combines TRBV30 with TRBJ1-2; D perhaps matches TRBD1 (5 bases). The length of the CDR3 is 13 residues. CDR1 GTSNPN and CDR2 SVGIG come from the germline V gene (reference sequence). Trimming removed 3 bases from V and 8 bases from J, with 16 bases in between. CDR3 region: CAWRLEQVGGYTF. For the CDR3, the DNA is TGTGCCTGGAGATTGGAACAGGTTGGGGGCTACACCTTC.

The rearrangement joins TRBV2 to TRBJ2-7, with TRBD1 matching 11 bases. The CDR3 extends over 15 amino acids. With 4 bases clipped from V and 6 bases from J, the junction kept 8 bases outside the gene matches. The germline CDR1 and CDR2 sequences are SNHLY and FYNNEI. CDR3 residues: CASSGGQGATLEQYF. The CDR3 nucleotides are TGTGCCAGCAGTGGCGGACAGGGGGCTACTCTCGAGCAGTACTTC. Combining the CDR3 with reference TRBV2 and TRBJ2-7 gives the whole variable domain EPEVTQTPSHQVTQMGQEVILRCVPISNHLYFYWYRQILGQKVEFLVSFYNNEISEKSEIFDDQFSVERPDGSNFTLKIRSTKLEDSAMYFCASSGGQGATLEQYFGPGTRLTVT.

This chain uses TRBV6-1 with TRBJ2-5, with D unresolved. Germline-derived CDR1 and CDR2 are MNHNS and SASEGT. Trimming stripped 8 bases from V and 4 bases from J, with 11 bases between. The CDR3 is made up of 12 amino acids. The CDR3 region is CASQSPGETQYF. The CDR3 bases are TGTGCCAGCCAAAGTCCAGGAGAGACCCAGTACTTC.

The chain recombines TRBV7-9 with TRBJ2-1; maybe TRBD2 (5 bases). CDR3 length: 15 residues. Trimming took 5 bases from V and 0 from J, leaving 11 bases between them. Germline V gene sequence: CDR1 SEHNR, CDR2 FQNEAQ (reference sequence). The CDR3 region is CASSDSSASYNEQFF. CDR3 sequence (DNA): TGTGCCAGCAGCGATAGTAGCGCCTCCTACAATGAGCAGTTCTTC.

The gene calls are TRBV5-1 and TRBJ2-5, with D unclear. The CDR3 sequence is 12 residues long. Per germline, CDR1 SGHRS and CDR2 YFSETQ. With 0 bases removed from V and 5 bases from J, the gap between germline ends came to 5 bases. In DNA form, the CDR3 reads TGCGCCAGCAGCTTGGCCGTTGAGACCCAGTACTTC. It translates to CASSLAVETQYF.

This clone was picked up a small number of times. The germline gene is not matched at one end of the junction; a read error may be the cause. V and J are TRBV7-8 and TRBJ2-7, with 9 bases that match TRBD1. The CDR3 is 16 amino acids. Germline loops: CDR1 SGHVS, CDR2 FQNEAQ. CDR3 sequence reads: CASTPQSMDRGYGQYF. The CDR3 region has the DNA TGTGCCAGCACCCCCCAATCCATGGACAGGGGTTACGGGCAGTACTTC.

This chain links TRBV15 with TRBJ1-2, with D perhaps TRBD1 (6 bases). Looked up from germline, CDR1 is LNHNV and CDR2 is YYDKDF (reference sequence). Trimming removed 5 bases from V and 4 bases from J, with 23 bases in between. The CDR3 totals 17 residues. The CDR3: CATSGSTWTALGYGYTF. CDR3 sequence (DNA): TGTGCCACCAGCGGAAGCACTTGGACAGCCCTAGGCTATGGCTACACCTTC.

The chain links TRBV27 to TRBJ2-7; 8 positions agree with TRBD2. This CDR3 region has 14 residues. Germline loops: CDR1 MNHEY, CDR2 SMNVEV (reference sequence). V shed 4 bases and J 0 bases; nucleotides not matched to a gene: 2. CDR3 amino acids: CASSWGTSSYEQYF. CDR3 in DNA: TGTGCCAGCAGTTGGGGGACTAGCTCCTACGAGCAGTACTTC.

The V gene is TRBV18, the J gene TRBJ1-1; no firm D call. V was pared by 1 base and J by 5 bases, with 14 bases between. The CDR3 extends over 15 amino acids. Germline loops: CDR1 KGHSH, CDR2 LQKENI. This CDR3 reads CASSPLAGTSTEAFF. Here the CDR3 DNA reads TGTGCCAGCTCACCACTCGCAGGTACGTCGACTGAAGCTTTCTTT.

The chain links TRBV19 to TRBJ2-6; tentatively, D is TRBD2 (5 bases). The CDR3 spans 17 residues. Germline V gene sequence: CDR1 LNHDA, CDR2 SQIVND (reference sequence). Trimming shortened V by 3 bases and J by 0 bases, and 12 bases separated the two germline ends. CDR3 in DNA: TGTGCCAGTAGTATCGGCGGGCCCGACTCTGGGGCCAACGTCCTGACTTTC. This encodes CASSIGGPDSGANVLTF.

The rearrangement links TRBV2 to TRBJ2-5; 11 bases are a match to TRBD2. The J call is uncertain, as TRBJ2-7 better fits the DNA end. From germline, CDR1 is SNHLY and CDR2 FYNNEI. The CDR3 has 17 residues. CDR3: CASSGRILAGVGYEQYF. The CDR3 nucleotides are TGTGCCAGCAGTGGCCGGATACTAGCGGGAGTTGGCTACGAGCAGTACTTC.

The chain is built from TRBV2 and TRBJ1-5; 9 nucleotides line up with TRBD1. Germline assignment: CDR1 SNHLY and CDR2 FYNNEI. CDR3 size: 14 residues. The J segment lost 5 bases and the V segment lost 4 bases, leaving 3 bases of the junction unmatched. The CDR3, as DNA: TGTGCCAGCAGTGGGGACAGGGCGGATCAGCCCCAGCATTTT. Its protein is CASSGDRADQPQHF. Complete variable domain (other parts from reference TRBV2 and TRBJ1-5): EPEVTQTPSHQVTQMGQEVILRCVPISNHLYFYWYRQILGQKVEFLVSFYNNEISEKSEIFDDQFSVERPDGSNFTLKIRSTKLEDSAMYFCASSGDRADQPQHFGDGTRLSIL.

J is TRBJ1-2 and V is TRBV6-1, with TRBD1 matching 8 bases. The CDR3 spans 17 residues. With 3 bases clipped from V and 3 bases from J, the junction kept 12 bases outside the gene matches. The germline V gene encodes CDR1 MNHNS and CDR2 SASEGT. In nucleotides, the CDR3 is TGTGCCAGCAGTGACCCCCGGTCGCTGACAGGGGACTATGGCTACACCTTC. Translating gives CASSDPRSLTGDYGYTF.

The CDR3 DNA follows: TGCGCCAGCACGCAAGGTGGCGGGAGCTACGAGCAGTACTTC. This encodes CASTQGGGSYEQYF. This chain joins TRBV5-1 and TRBJ2-7; 7 positions agree with TRBD2. The CDR3 loop spans 14 amino acids. V lost 6 bases, J lost 3 bases, and 9 bases stayed unmatched. CDR1 SGHRS and CDR2 YFSETQ come from the germline V gene.